The 7 T cell receptor beta chains reported below all come from one sample, sequenced in a study of T cells in Graves' hyperthyroidism and ophthalmopathy. There were TCR beta CDR3 regions amplified from RNA transcripts. The TCR CDR3 was amplified in a first-round RT-PCR using the HTBI primer set. TCRdb re-called the multiplex PCR reads with MiXCR, one entry per CDR3 protein. Among under 130,000 distinct CDR3 sequences listed, 40% to 50% were seen once. The source material was blood. The receptors here all came from a man aged 35-49 years with Graves' hyperthyroidism.

J is TRBJ1-4 and V is TRBV10-3, with D possibly matching TRBD1 (5 bases). This CDR3 spans 12 amino acids. The V gene's germline CDR1 is ENHRY and CDR2 SYGVKD. V lost 8 bases and J lost 10, with 14 bases in between. The CDR3 protein is CAIGGDSVKLFF. CDR3 in DNA: TGTGCCATCGGGGGGGATTCTGTAAAACTGTTTTTT.

A remark on this clonotype: A much bigger clone sits one base away, suggesting this may be a read error. The genes are TRBV6-6 and TRBJ2-6; D remains unclear. Per germline, CDR1 MNHNY and CDR2 SVGAGI (reference sequence). The V end was cut by 6 bases, the J end by 0 bases, with 6 bases between. The CDR3 covers 14 residues. This CDR3 is CASSHCSGANVLTF. CDR3 sequence (DNA): TGTGCCAGCAGCCATTGCTCTGGGGCCAACGTCCTGACTTTC.

This clonotype showed up many times. CDR3 amino acids: CASDRFSGANVLTF. CDR3 DNA: TGTGCCTCAGACCGGTTCTCTGGGGCCAACGTCCTGACTTTC. The chain is built from TRBV15 and TRBJ2-6, with unresolved D. V was clipped by 11 bases and J by 0 bases, with 11 bases between them. Germline V CDR1 and CDR2: LNHNV, YYDKDF (reference sequence). This CDR3 region has 14 residues.

The table lists this clonotype with many counts. The V gene is TRBV9, the J gene TRBJ2-7; 9 nucleotides match TRBD1. CDR1 is SGDLS, CDR2 YYNGEE, per germline. Trimming took 0 bases from V and 5 from J; bases not matched to a gene: 6. The CDR3 consists of 15 residues. CDR3 sequence (DNA): TGTGCCAGCAGCGTAGCCGGGACAGGGACCCACGAGCAGTACTTC. Its protein is CASSVAGTGTHEQYF.

Details on this clonotype: The limits of the CDR3 on the DNA are not certain, so only TCRdb's listed CDR3 is given. The V gene is TRBV29-1, the J gene TRBJ2-7; no DNA check was done on the table's D call, TRBD1. Termini included, the CDR3 measures 12 amino acids. The germline CDR1 and CDR2 sequences are SQVTM and ANQGSEA. The CDR3 loop is CSVGGGTGEVYF.

This clonotype was detected ten times or more. V is TRBV19 and J is TRBJ2-7; D unresolved. Germline V gene lookup returns CDR1 LNHDA and CDR2 SQIVND (reference sequence). V gave up 5 bases and J gave up 0 bases, with 8 bases separating them. The CDR3 consists of 13 residues. The CDR3: CASSQRYSYEQYF. CDR3 bases: TGTGCCAGTAGTCAGCGATACTCCTACGAGCAGTACTTC.

As for this clonotype: This clone may be a read error of a much larger clone one base away. No conserved phenylalanine or tryptophan ends this CDR3, so it is likely a read error. The J gene is TRBJ2-3, the V gene TRBV10-3; the match to TRBD1 covers 8 bases. This CDR3 region has 15 residues. With V trimmed by 10 bases and J by 1 base, 10 bases remained unmatched. The germline CDR1 and CDR2 sequences are ENHRY and SYGVKD. The CDR3 nucleotides read TGTGCCAGCAGGAATGACAGGGGAGGCACAGATACGCAGTATCTT. It is translated as CASRNDRGGTDTQYL.